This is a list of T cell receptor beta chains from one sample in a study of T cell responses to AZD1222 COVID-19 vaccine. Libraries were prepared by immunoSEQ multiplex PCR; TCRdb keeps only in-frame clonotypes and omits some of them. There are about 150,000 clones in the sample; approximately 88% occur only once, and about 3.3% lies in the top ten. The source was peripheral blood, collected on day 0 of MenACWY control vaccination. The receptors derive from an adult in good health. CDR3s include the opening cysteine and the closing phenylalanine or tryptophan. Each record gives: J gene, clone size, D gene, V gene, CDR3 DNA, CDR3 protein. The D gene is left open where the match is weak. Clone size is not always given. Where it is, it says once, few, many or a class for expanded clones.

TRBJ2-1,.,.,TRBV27,TGTGCCAGCAGTTGGACGACTAGGGACGGTGAGCAGTTCTTC,CASSWTTRDGEQFF
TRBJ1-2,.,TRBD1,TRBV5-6,TGTGCCAGCAGCTTGGTCGACAGGGGATATGGCTACACCTTC,CASSLVDRGYGYTF
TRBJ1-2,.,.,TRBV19,TGTGCCAGTAGTGCCGACCCCTTGTCCTATGGCTACACCTTC,CASSADPLSYGYTF
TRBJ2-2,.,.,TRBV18,TGTGCCAGCTCGCCGCAGGGGCCCAACACCGGGGAGCTGTTTTTT,CASSPQGPNTGELFF
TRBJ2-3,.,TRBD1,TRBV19,TGTGCCAGTAGTCTGGCAGGGGGTTTGACAGATACGCAGTATTTT,CASSLAGGLTDTQYF
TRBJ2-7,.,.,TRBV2,TGTGCCAGCAGTCCCCTAGGACCGTATATCTACGAGCAGTACTTC,CASSPLGPYIYEQYF
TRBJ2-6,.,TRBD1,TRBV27,TGTGCCACCTCTTTCCGGGACAGGGAGTCTGGGGCCAACGTCCTGACTTTC,CATSFRDRESGANVLTF
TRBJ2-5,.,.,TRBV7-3,TGTGCCAGCAGCTTAGGGGGGAGTCAAGAGACCCAGTACTTC,CASSLGGSQETQYF
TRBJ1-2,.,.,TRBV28,TGTGCCAGCAGCCTAACCGGGGGCGATGGCTACACCTTC,CASSLTGGDGYTF
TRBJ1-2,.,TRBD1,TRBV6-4,TGTGCCAGCAGTGACTCGGCAGGGGGTTACGATGGCTACACCTTC,CASSDSAGGYDGYTF
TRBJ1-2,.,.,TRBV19,TGTGCCAGTAGTATGGGTCAGGCCACTAACTATGGCTACACCTTC,CASSMGQATNYGYTF
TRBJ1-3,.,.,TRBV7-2,TGTGCCAGCAGCTCCGGGACATCCTACTCTGGAAACACCATATATTTT,CASSSGTSYSGNTIYF
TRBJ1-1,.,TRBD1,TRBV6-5,TGTGCCAGCAGTAGGGACAGGGTTGGGGAAGCTTTCTTT,CASSRDRVGEAFF
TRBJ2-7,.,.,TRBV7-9,TGTGCCAGCAGCTTACGGGGAACCCACGAGCAGTACTTC,CASSLRGTHEQYF
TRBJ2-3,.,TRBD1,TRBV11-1,TGTGCCAGCAGCTCGATCCGGACAGGGGGAACAGATACGCAGTATTTT,CASSSIRTGGTDTQYF
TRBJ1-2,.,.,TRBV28,TGTGCCAGCAGCTTTCGACAGCCCTATCGGCATGGCTACACCTTC,CASSFRQPYRHGYTF
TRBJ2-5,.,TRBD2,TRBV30,TGTGCCTCGGGACTAGCGGAAGAGACCCAGTACTTC,CASGLAEETQYF
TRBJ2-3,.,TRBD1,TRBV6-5,TGTGCCAGCAGTTACTGGACAGGGGGAGGCACAGATACGCAGTATTTT,CASSYWTGGGTDTQYF
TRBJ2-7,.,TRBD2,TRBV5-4,TGTGCCAGCAGCACGGAGCTAGCGGGCACCTACGAGCAGTACTTC,CASSTELAGTYEQYF
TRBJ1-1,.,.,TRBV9,TGTGCCAGCAGCACCGGACAGAGCCCACGGGGTGAAGCTTTCTTT,CASSTGQSPRGEAFF
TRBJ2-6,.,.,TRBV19,TGTGCCAGTACCGCCATCAGGGAGGGGACACCCTCTGGGGCCAACGTCCTGACTTTC,CASTAIREGTPSGANVLTF
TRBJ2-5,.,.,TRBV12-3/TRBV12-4,TGTGCCAGCAGTTTCGCTGAGACCCAGTACTTC,CASSFAETQYF
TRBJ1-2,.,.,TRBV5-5,TGTGCCAGCAGCTTGGTGGCAGGGGACGGATATGGCTACACCTTC,CASSLVAGDGYGYTF
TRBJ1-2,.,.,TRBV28,TGTGCCAGCGAAAGGGGGAACTATGGCTACACCTTC,CASERGNYGYTF
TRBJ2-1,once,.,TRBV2,TGTGCCAGCGCGGGGACTGCGCAGGGTGAGCAGTTCTTC,CASAGTAQGEQFF
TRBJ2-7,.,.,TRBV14,TGTGCCAGCAGCCCCCCCACACCGCGGGCAACCCACGAGCAGTACTTC,CASSPPTPRATHEQYF
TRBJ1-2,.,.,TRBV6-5,TGTGCCAGCAGGGGTGGCGGGTGGGCTAATGGCTACACCTTC,CASRGGGWANGYTF
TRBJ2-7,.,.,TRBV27,TGTGCCAGCAGTTTGGGGGCCTACTACGAGCAGTACTTC,CASSLGAYYEQYF
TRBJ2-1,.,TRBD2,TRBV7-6,TGTGCCAGCAGCTTTGGCGGGAGGGTCGGTTGGAATGAGCAGTTCTTC,CASSFGGRVGWNEQFF
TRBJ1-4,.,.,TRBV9,TGTGCCAGCAGCCCCTGGAAGGGAAATGAAAAACTGTTTTTT,CASSPWKGNEKLFF
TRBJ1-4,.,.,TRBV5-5,TGTGCCAGCAGCGCCGGGACGCGGGAAAAACTGTTTTTT,CASSAGTREKLFF
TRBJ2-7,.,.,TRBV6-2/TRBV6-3,TGTGCCAGCAGTTACGTGCACGAGCAGTACTTC,CASSYVHEQYF
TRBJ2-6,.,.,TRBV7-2,TGTGCCAGCAGCTTAGGCCTCTCTGGGGCCAACGTCCTGACTTTC,CASSLGLSGANVLTF
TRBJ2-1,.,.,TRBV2,TGTGCCAGCAGGGCGGACACTCACAATGAGCAGTTCTTC,CASRADTHNEQFF
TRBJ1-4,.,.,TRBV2,TGTGCCAGCACCATGACAGGCAATTGGGGAAAACTGTTTTTT,CASTMTGNWGKLFF
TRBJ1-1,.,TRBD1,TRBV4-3,TGCGCCAGCAGCCAAAGGGGGCAGGCTTTCTTT,CASSQRGQAFF
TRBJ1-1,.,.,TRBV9,TGTGCCAGCAGCGTGAGCAGGGGGAACACTGAAGCTTTCTTT,CASSVSRGNTEAFF
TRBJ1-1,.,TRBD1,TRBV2,TGTGCCAGCAGTGTGAAGGGGGCGCGCACTGAAGCTTTCTTT,CASSVKGARTEAFF
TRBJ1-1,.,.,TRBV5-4,TGTGCCAGCAGGCAACTGGGGTTGAACACTGAAGCTTTCTTT,CASRQLGLNTEAFF
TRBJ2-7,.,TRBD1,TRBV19,TGTGTAACAGGGGGGTGCGAGCAGTACTTC,CVTGGCEQYF
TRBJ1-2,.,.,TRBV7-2,TGTGCCAGCAGCCCTAGCTATGGCTACACCTTC,CASSPSYGYTF
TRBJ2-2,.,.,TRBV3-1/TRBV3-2,TGTGCCAGCAGCCAAGTAACCGGCCCGATCACCGGGGAGCTGTTTTTT,CASSQVTGPITGELFF
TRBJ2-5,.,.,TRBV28,TGTGCCAGCAGTTCCCCTTTTGAGGGGGGGTACCAAGAGACCCAGTACTTC,CASSSPFEGGYQETQYF